This TCR beta chain came from a study of regulatory T cells in long-lasting Graves disease. Many counts were recorded for this clonotype. Indicated time point: newly diagnosed GD, antithyroid drugs for less than 3 months. With RNA extracted from PBMCs as input, the TCR library was made. Germline CDR1 is MGHRA and CDR2 is YSYEKL. The CDR3 runs to 12 residues. Trimming took 0 bases from V and 7 from J, leaving 6 bases between them. Sequencing libraries for TCR beta were prepared with iRepertoire HTBI primers and Arm-PCR of CDR3 regions. TCRdb re-derived calls from the multiplex PCR reads in MiXCR, one entry per CDR3 protein. The sample consists of 200,000 to 250,000 distinct CDR3 sequences, around 19% of them appearing once.

The sample was peripheral blood mononuclear cells (PBMCs), taken at new diagnosis, from a patient treated with antithyroid drugs. The chain couples TRBV4-1 to TRBJ2-5; no definite D call. The TCR comes from a female donor with Graves disease. The chain's CDR3 is CASSQDLGTQYF. CDR3 bases: TGCGCCAGCAGCCAAGATTTGGGGACCCAGTACTTC.